Given below is one T cell receptor beta chain in context. The antigen is not known. This record comes from a study of response to subunit inactivated influenza vaccine. TCRdb ran MiXCR on the RT-PCR reads and lists one entry per CDR3 protein. This sample has about 650,000 distinct CDR3 sequences, with more than 15% found just once. The ends were cut back, 4 bases at V and 15 bases at J, with 17 bases in the middle. The CDR3 totals 13 residues. Germline V CDR1 and CDR2: KGHDR, SFDVKD. Study-wide results and limits: The study's authors posited that every seasonal influenza vaccination enlists few new T cells.

This sequence joins TRBV24-1 and TRBJ2-2, with D possibly being TRBD2 (6 bases). The sequencing here drew on PBMCs from blood, taken 12 days after vaccination. This receptor was identified in a man aged 50 or older who received an inactivated influenza vaccine. This CDR3 reads CATSDPGGVELFF. In nucleotides, the CDR3 is TGTGCCACCAGTGACCCTGGAGGGGTGGAATTGTTTTTT.